This T cell receptor (beta chain) was captured in a study of blood T cell repertoires in COVID-19. Study details: Nucleic acid was either cDNA or gDNA, and it came from T cells, B-cell-depleted T cells, or PBMCs.

How the authors handled the data: Estimation of nucleated cell counts relied on the amplification of reference gene primers. Libraries were prepared by immunoSEQ multiplex PCR; TCRdb keeps only in-frame clonotypes and omits some of them. That table is the source of V, J and clone size, and D and trimming were worked out from the DNA. The table includes over 100,000 clones, around 88% detected once. The V segment lost 6 bases and the J segment 1 base; nucleotides outside the gene matches: 17. Germline CDR1 is ENHRY and CDR2 is SYGVKD. The length of the CDR3 is 21 residues. The receptor was isolated from a man aged 50-59 years with acute or convalescent COVID-19. The chain joins TRBV10-3 to TRBJ2-2; 13 nucleotides agree with TRBD2. The sequenced material came from peripheral blood. Here the CDR3 DNA reads TGTGCCATCAGCGATCACGCGGGACTAGCGGGGCCTAGAGGGAACACCGGGGAGCTGTTTTTT. Translated: CAISDHAGLAGPRGNTGELFF.